The T cell receptor beta chain under discussion was sequenced for a study of blood T cell repertoires in COVID-19. Study-wide context: Acute and convalescent COVID-19 samples came from the United States, Italy and Spain.

Authors' analysis steps: Scientists estimated how many nucleated cells there were by amplifying reference gene primers. Profiled with immunoSEQ multiplex PCR; TCRdb holds only in-frame clones, not every one. Clone size and the V and J calls come from that table; the DNA yielded D and trimming. The top ten clones hold over 1.5% of a sample with 400,000 to 500,000 clones, approximately 88% of them seen once. Recovered status in Cohort 3 required two negative PCRs, clearance, or symptom resolution. The clonotype was recovered from a woman in her forties who had recovered from COVID-19. The material sequenced was PBMCs or T cells enriched from blood (not recorded which).

CDR3 sequence: CASRYQGDSYEQYF. For the CDR3, the DNA is TGTGCCAGCAGATACCAGGGGGATAGCTACGAGCAGTACTTC. The chain is built from TRBV6-1 and TRBJ2-7; 7 nucleotides line up with TRBD1. This CDR3 contains 14 residues. Germline-derived CDR1 and CDR2 are MNHNS and SASEGT. V was clipped by 6 bases and J by 3 bases; unmatched bases: 8.